Shown below are 31 T cell receptor beta chains from a single sample sequenced in a study of blood T cell repertoires in COVID-19. Profiled with immunoSEQ multiplex PCR; TCRdb holds only in-frame clones, not every one. In the table there are 120,000 to 150,000 clones, about 83% of which are singletons. Sequencing input: peripheral blood. These receptors came from a woman between 45 and 65 years old with active or convalescent COVID-19.

The chain has TRBV2 and TRBJ1-4; D might be TRBD1 (5 bases). Trimming pared 4 bases from V and 6 bases from J, leaving 24 bases between. This CDR3 region has 18 residues. Germline-derived CDR1 and CDR2 are SNHLY and FYNNEI. This CDR3 reads CASSGNRDLGGRDEKLFF. CDR3 DNA: TGTGCCAGCAGTGGAAACCGGGACCTGGGAGGGAGAGATGAAAAACTGTTTTTT.

The genes are TRBV29-1 and TRBJ1-2; tentative D call: TRBD1 (5 bases). CDR1 is SQVTM, CDR2 ANQGSEA, per germline. Trimming took off 3 bases at V and 0 bases at J, with 8 bases between the two ends. CDR3 length equals 13 residues. The CDR3 loop reads CSVEVRANYGYTF. The CDR3, as DNA: TGCAGCGTTGAGGTCAGGGCTAACTATGGCTACACCTTC.

CDR3 region: CASSVDRGRPEAFF. The CDR3, as DNA: TGTGCCAGCAGCGTGGACAGGGGGCGGCCTGAAGCTTTCTTT. The chain employs TRBV7-8 and TRBJ1-1, with 11 bases lining up with TRBD1. The CDR3 is made up of 14 amino acids. Germline CDR1 is SGHVS and CDR2 is FQNEAQ. Trimming removed 5 bases from V and 6 bases from J; junction bases left unmatched: 5.

This rearrangement joins TRBV7-3 to TRBJ2-4, with D uncertain. Germline-derived CDR1 and CDR2 are SGHTA and FQGTGA. The CDR3 totals 18 residues. V lost 1 base, J lost 0 bases, and 16 bases lay in between. For the CDR3, the DNA is TGTGCCAGCAGCTTAAGCGGAGACGGATCTCTAGCCAAAAACATTCAGTACTTC. Its protein is CASSLSGDGSLAKNIQYF.

This rearrangement joins TRBV18 to TRBJ1-3; D unclear. There are 17 residues in the CDR3. Germline CDR1 is KGHSH and CDR2 is LQKENI. The ends were cut back, 1 base at V and 0 bases at J, with 13 bases in the middle. CDR3 residues: CASSPQEGRGSGNTIYF. CDR3 in DNA: TGTGCCAGCTCACCACAGGAGGGAAGAGGCTCTGGAAACACCATATATTTT.

The rearrangement links TRBV7-2 to TRBJ2-1; perhaps TRBD1 as D (6 bases). Trimming cost V 5 bases and J 0 bases, with 11 bases left between them. This CDR3 has 15 amino acids. The germline V gene encodes CDR1 SGHTA and CDR2 FQGNSA. The chain's CDR3 is CASSEQGPSYNEQFF. The CDR3, as DNA: TGTGCCAGCAGCGAACAGGGCCCCTCCTACAATGAGCAGTTCTTC.

V and J are TRBV7-9 and TRBJ2-1; 11 bases line up with TRBD2. The CDR3 has 17 amino acids. V was clipped by 5 bases and J by 5 bases; unmatched bases: 11. Germline V gives CDR1 SEHNR, CDR2 FQNEAQ (reference sequence). The CDR3 DNA reads as TGTGCCAGCAGCCCTCTAGCGGGAGGAGGGATACACAATGAGCAGTTCTTC. It specifies CASSPLAGGGIHNEQFF.

The chain joins TRBV29-1 to TRBJ1-5; no clear D. Germline assignment: CDR1 SQVTM and CDR2 ANQGSEA. V shed 4 bases and J shed 4 bases, with 11 bases lying between them. There are 13 residues in the CDR3. The chain's CDR3 is CSVVKEMNQPQHF. DNA of the CDR3: TGCAGCGTTGTCAAGGAGATGAATCAGCCCCAGCATTTT.

V gene TRBV6-4 combines with J gene TRBJ2-2; TRBD1 matches 7 bases. The germline V gene has CDR1 MRHNA and CDR2 SNTAGT. The CDR3 spans 14 residues. J gave up 4 bases and V 6 bases, and 5 bases lay outside the gene matches. The CDR3 loop reads CASSRTGITGELFF. The CDR3 nucleotides read TGTGCCAGCAGCCGGACAGGAATCACCGGGGAGCTGTTTTTT.

The V call is TRBV28, the J call TRBJ2-2, with TRBD1 identical over 9 bases. This CDR3 has 17 residues. The V and J ends lost 5 bases and 5 bases, in that order; junction bases with no gene match: 12. Germline CDR1 is MDHEN and CDR2 is SYDVKM. The CDR3 nucleotides are TGTGCCAGCAGTCTAACCGGGACAGGGTACCGAACCGGGGAGCTGTTTTTT. Translated: CASSLTGTGYRTGELFF.

The V call is TRBV12-3 or TRBV12-4, the J call TRBJ2-2; a possible D gene is TRBD2 (6 bases). The germline V and J ends were trimmed by 3 bases and 4 bases, with 6 bases remaining between them. This CDR3 contains 13 residues. CDR3 sequence reads: CASSFGSTGELFF. CDR3 bases: TGTGCCAGCAGTTTCGGGAGCACCGGGGAGCTGTTTTTT.

The chain recombines TRBV29-1 with TRBJ1-3; 7 positions match TRBD1. The J segment lost 0 bases and the V segment lost 4 bases, leaving 6 bases of the junction unmatched. This CDR3 region has 15 residues. Per the germline V gene, CDR1 is SQVTM and CDR2 is ANQGSEA. The CDR3 sequence is CSVGTGSFSGNTIYF. CDR3 nucleotides: TGCAGCGTTGGGACAGGCAGTTTCTCTGGAAACACCATATATTTT.

The J gene is TRBJ2-1, the V gene TRBV28; TRBD2 might be the D (6 bases). This CDR3 has 15 amino acids. Germline CDR1 reads MDHEN; CDR2 reads SYDVKM. The V and J ends lost 2 bases and 6 bases respectively, with 14 bases between them. CDR3 nucleotide sequence: TGTGCCAGCAGTTTAGCGGGAAGTGGGGCCAATGAGCAGTTCTTC. Translated: CASSLAGSGANEQFF.

J is TRBJ2-5 and V is TRBV7-2; D might be TRBD2 (6 bases). This CDR3 has 13 residues. Trimming removed 5 bases at V and 1 base at J, with 8 bases between. CDR1 SGHTA and CDR2 FQGNSA come from the germline V gene. CDR3 nucleotides: TGTGCCAGCAGCACGGGACTCCAAGAGACCCAGTACTTC. Its protein is CASSTGLQETQYF.

This rearrangement joins TRBV19 to TRBJ1-2, with 11 nucleotides matching TRBD1. From germline, CDR1 is LNHDA and CDR2 SQIVND (reference sequence). The CDR3 contains 15 residues. J lost 4 bases, V lost 5 bases, and 6 bases had no gene match. CDR3 region: CASSYGTGGSYGYTF. The CDR3 nucleotides are TGTGCCAGTAGTTACGGGACAGGGGGGAGCTATGGCTACACCTTC.

CDR3 sequence reads: CASSAQGSNQPQHF. The CDR3 nucleotides are TGTGCCAGCAGCGCTCAGGGTTCCAATCAGCCCCAGCATTTT. The V gene is TRBV9, the J gene TRBJ1-5; tentatively, D is TRBD1 (5 bases). The ends were cut back, 3 bases at V and 3 bases at J, with 10 bases in the middle. Germline V gene lookup returns CDR1 SGDLS and CDR2 YYNGEE. The CDR3 runs to 14 residues.

V and J are TRBV6-5 and TRBJ2-1; 12 bases fit TRBD2. V lost 6 bases and J lost 3; bases outside the gene matches: 3. Germline values: CDR1 MNHEY, CDR2 SVGAGI. This CDR3 region has 15 residues. The CDR3 DNA reads TGTGCCAGCAGACTAGCGGGGGGCCTCTACAATGAGCAGTTCTTC. It is translated as CASRLAGGLYNEQFF.

A single count supports this clone. The chain employs TRBV7-2 and TRBJ1-2; D unclear. Germline V gives CDR1 SGHTA, CDR2 FQGNSA. The CDR3 covers 16 residues. V gave up 1 base and J gave up 8 bases, with 20 bases separating them. CDR3 bases: TGTGCCAGCAGCTTAGATTATACGGGGTTCAAGAGGGGCTACACCTTC. Translated: CASSLDYTGFKRGYTF. The full variable domain, in which reference TRBV7-2 and TRBJ1-2 provide the parts outside the CDR3, is GAGVSQSPSNKVTEKGKDVELRCDPISGHTALYWYRQSLGQGLEFLIYFQGNSAPDKSGLPSDRFSAERTGGSVSTLTIQRTQQEDSAVYLCASSLDYTGFKRGYTFGSGTRLTVV.

This clone showed up just a few times. This sequence joins TRBV25-1 and TRBJ2-5, with D uncertain. This CDR3 comprises 15 residues. Germline CDR1 is MGHDK and CDR2 is SYGVNS. The V end was cut by 5 bases, the J end by 5 bases, with 18 bases between. The CDR3 region is CASSPAPDTEETQYF. CDR3 DNA: TGTGCCAGCAGTCCCGCTCCCGATACCGAGGAGACCCAGTACTTC.

V is TRBV28 and J is TRBJ2-3; 11 positions match TRBD1. Germline CDR1 MDHEN, CDR2 SYDVKM. The trim removed 5 bases at V and 4 bases at J, leaving 11 bases unmatched. This CDR3 contains 17 residues. The CDR3 DNA sequence: TGTGCCAGCAGTCTCGAACCGGGACAGGGGGACCCAGATACGCAGTATTTT. Its protein product is CASSLEPGQGDPDTQYF. Drawing the rest from reference TRBV28 and TRBJ2-3, the complete variable domain is DVKVTQSSRYLVKRTGEKVFLECVQDMDHENMFWYRQDPGLGLRLIYFSYDVKMKEKGDIPEGYSVSREKKERFSLILESASTNQTSMYLCASSLEPGQGDPDTQYFGPGTRLTVL.

The V and J genes are TRBV27 and TRBJ2-5, with TRBD2 identical over 7 bases. CDR1 is MNHEY, CDR2 SMNVEV, per germline (reference sequence). CDR3 length: 15 residues. V dropped 11 bases and J dropped 2; count of bases not matched to a gene: 14. The CDR3 coding sequence is TGTGCCTTTCCCCCGGCTAGCGGAAATCAAGAGACCCAGTACTTC. Protein sequence: CAFPPASGNQETQYF.

J is TRBJ2-7 and V is TRBV7-2; D may be TRBD2 (5 bases). Germline lookup yields CDR1 SGHTA and CDR2 FQGNSA. The CDR3 runs 14 residues. Trimming removed 5 bases from V and 3 bases from J, with 14 bases in between. CDR3 sequence reads: CASSPGLLGYEQYF. For the CDR3, the DNA is TGTGCCAGCAGCCCCGGACTGTTAGGCTACGAGCAGTACTTC. Full variable domain (missing parts from reference TRBV7-2 and TRBJ2-7): GAGVSQSPSNKVTEKGKDVELRCDPISGHTALYWYRQSLGQGLEFLIYFQGNSAPDKSGLPSDRFSAERTGGSVSTLTIQRTQQEDSAVYLCASSPGLLGYEQYFGPGTRLTVT.

This chain links TRBV7-3 with TRBJ1-2, with 8 bases matching TRBD1. The CDR3 consists of 13 residues. Germline-derived CDR1 and CDR2 are SGHTA and FQGTGA. V shed 1 base, J shed 6 bases, and the junction held 1 base outside the gene matches. CDR3 in amino acids: CASSLRQGNGYTF. CDR3 bases: TGTGCCAGCAGCTTAAGACAGGGGAATGGCTACACCTTC.

The chain combines TRBV5-3 with TRBJ2-3; D may be TRBD1 (6 bases). TRBV5-3 is classed as an ORF, of uncertain function. The CDR3 consists of 16 residues. Trimming took off 4 bases at V and 3 bases at J, with 18 bases between the two ends. CDR3 sequence reads: CARSQIQGEGTDTQYF. The CDR3 nucleotides are TGTGCCAGAAGCCAGATACAGGGTGAGGGAACAGATACGCAGTATTTT.

The gene calls are TRBV10-3 and TRBJ2-7; 7 nucleotides line up with TRBD1. CDR1 and CDR2 from the germline V gene are ENHRY and SYGVKD. V shed 2 bases, J shed 2 bases, and the junction held 3 bases outside the gene matches. There are 14 residues in the CDR3. In DNA form, the CDR3 reads TGTGCCATCAGTGAGACAGGGGAAGCCTACGAGCAGTACTTC. The encoded protein is CAISETGEAYEQYF.

The chain couples TRBV3-1 (or the pseudogene TRBV3-2) to TRBJ2-4; D uncertain. Between the trimmed V and J ends, which lost 2 bases and 9 bases, there was a span of 8 bases. This CDR3 is 12 amino acids long. CDR1 and CDR2 from the germline V gene are LGHDT and YNNKEL (reference sequence). In nucleotides, the CDR3 is TGTGCCAGCAGCCAACCTCCGGGCATTCAGTACTTC. Translated: CASSQPPGIQYF.

This chain uses TRBV15 with TRBJ1-5, with a possible D match to TRBD1 (5 bases). The CDR3 runs 14 residues. The germline V gene has CDR1 LNHNV and CDR2 YYDKDF (reference sequence). Trimming removed 5 bases from V and 5 bases from J, with 13 bases in between. The CDR3 nucleotides are TGTGCCACCAGCGGTAGACAGCCTTATCAGCCCCAGCATTTT. Translated: CATSGRQPYQPQHF. Drawing the rest from reference TRBV15 and TRBJ1-5, the complete variable domain is DAMVIQNPRYQVTQFGKPVTLSCSQTLNHNVMYWYQQKSSQAPKLLFHYYDKDFNNEADTPDNFQSRRPNTSFCFLDIRSPGLGDTAMYLCATSGRQPYQPQHFGDGTRLSIL.

This chain links TRBV9 with TRBJ2-5; TRBD2 matches at 14 bases. Germline trimming cut 3 bases from V and 4 bases from J; bases unmatched to any gene: 5. The CDR3 extends over 16 amino acids. Germline values: CDR1 SGDLS, CDR2 YYNGEE. CDR3 sequence: CASSDTGTSGGETQYF. CDR3 in DNA: TGTGCCAGCAGCGACACCGGGACTAGCGGGGGAGAGACCCAGTACTTC.

This rearrangement joins TRBV6-5 to TRBJ2-1; D is perhaps TRBD2 (7 bases). This CDR3 region has 15 residues. V was clipped by 3 bases and J by 8 bases, with 17 bases between them. CDR1 MNHEY and CDR2 SVGAGI come from the germline V gene. This chain's CDR3 is CASSYGWGGDHEQFF. CDR3 sequence (DNA): TGTGCCAGCAGTTATGGGTGGGGGGGCGACCATGAGCAGTTCTTC.

The chain has TRBV5-1 and TRBJ2-1; 8 nucleotides agree with TRBD2. Germline V CDR1 and CDR2: SGHRS, YFSETQ. The CDR3 is made up of 14 amino acids. With 8 bases clipped from V and 4 bases from J, the junction kept 8 bases outside the gene matches. CDR3 loop: CASESGSLYNEQFF. CDR3 nucleotide sequence: TGCGCCAGTGAGAGCGGGAGCCTTTACAATGAGCAGTTCTTC.

V usage is TRBV18 and J usage is TRBJ1-5; a weak D match, TRBD1 (6 bases). Looked up from germline, CDR1 is KGHSH and CDR2 is LQKENI. The CDR3 extends over 16 amino acids. Trimming shortened V by 6 bases and J by 7 bases, and 22 bases separated the two germline ends. In DNA, the CDR3 is TGTGCCAGCTCGCACACCCCGGGGGGGGCAGGACAGCCCCAGCATTTT. It yields the protein CASSHTPGGAGQPQHF. Full variable domain (outside the CDR3, taken from reference TRBV18 and TRBJ1-5): NAGVMQNPRHLVRRRGQEARLRCSPMKGHSHVYWYRQLPEEGLKFMVYLQKENIIDESGMPKERFSAEFPKEGPSILRIQQVVRGDSAAYFCASSHTPGGAGQPQHFGDGTRLSIL.